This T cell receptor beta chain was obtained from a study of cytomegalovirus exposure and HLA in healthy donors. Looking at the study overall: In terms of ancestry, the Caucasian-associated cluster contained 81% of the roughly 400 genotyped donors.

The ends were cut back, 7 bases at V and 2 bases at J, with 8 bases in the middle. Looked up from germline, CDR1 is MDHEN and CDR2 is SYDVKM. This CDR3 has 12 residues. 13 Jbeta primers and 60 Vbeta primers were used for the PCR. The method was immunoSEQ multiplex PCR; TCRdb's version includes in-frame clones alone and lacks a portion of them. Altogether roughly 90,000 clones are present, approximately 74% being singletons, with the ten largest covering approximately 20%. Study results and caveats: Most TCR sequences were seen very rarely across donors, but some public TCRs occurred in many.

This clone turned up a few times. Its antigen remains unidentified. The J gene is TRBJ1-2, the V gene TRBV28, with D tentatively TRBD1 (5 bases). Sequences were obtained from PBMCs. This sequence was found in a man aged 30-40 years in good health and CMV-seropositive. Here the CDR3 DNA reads TGTGCCAGCAATGCAGGGAACTATGGCTACACCTTC. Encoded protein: CASNAGNYGYTF.